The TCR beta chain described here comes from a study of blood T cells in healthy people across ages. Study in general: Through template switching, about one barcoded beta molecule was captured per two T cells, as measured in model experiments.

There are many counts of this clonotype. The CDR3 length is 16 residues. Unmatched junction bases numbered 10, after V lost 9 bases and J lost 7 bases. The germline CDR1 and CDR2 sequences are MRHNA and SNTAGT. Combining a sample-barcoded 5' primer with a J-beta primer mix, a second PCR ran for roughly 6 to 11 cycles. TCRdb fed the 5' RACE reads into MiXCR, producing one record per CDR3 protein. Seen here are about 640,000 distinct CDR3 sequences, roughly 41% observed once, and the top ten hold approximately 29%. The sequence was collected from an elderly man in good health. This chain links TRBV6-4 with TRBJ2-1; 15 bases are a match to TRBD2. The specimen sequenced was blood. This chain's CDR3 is CASSPGLAGGGNEQFF. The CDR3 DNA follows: TGTGCCAGTTCACCGGGACTAGCGGGAGGAGGGAATGAGCAGTTCTTC.